These 2 T cell receptor beta chains originate from one sample sequenced in a study of blood T cell repertoires in COVID-19 (dated by TCRdb to about 2020). Receptor amplification or capture employed the immunoSEQ multiplex PCR assay. As stored in TCRdb, this immuneACCESS dataset retains in-frame rearrangements with V and J assigned. A fraction of the clones does not appear; measured against another copy, unresolved V genes explain less than half of the discrepancy, and the remainder lacks a known reason. The sample table records 150,000 to 200,000 clones; 70% to 80% of these occur just once. About 13% of the sample is in the top ten clones. The sequencing input was peripheral blood. These receptor sequences come from a man aged 45-60 years who had recovered from COVID-19.

This clone came up once. The chain carries TRBV11-3 and TRBJ2-1; 13 nucleotides align to TRBD2. The V gene's germline CDR1 is SGHNT and CDR2 YENEEA. The CDR3 has 17 amino acids. The trim removed 4 bases at V and 5 bases at J, leaving 8 bases unmatched. CDR3: CASSSRTSGSPHNEQFF. The CDR3 DNA follows: TGTGCCAGCAGCTCCCGGACTAGCGGGAGTCCGCACAATGAGCAGTTCTTC. The whole variable domain, remainder taken from reference TRBV11-3 and TRBJ2-1, is EAGVVQSPRYKIIEKKQPVAFWCNPISGHNTLYWYLQNLGQGPELLIRYENEEAVDDSQLPKDRFSAERLKGVDSTLKIQPAELGDSAVYLCASSSRTSGSPHNEQFFGPGTRLTVL.

The rearrangement joins TRBV9 to TRBJ2-3; D not resolved. This CDR3 comprises 15 residues. The V gene lost 0 bases and the J gene lost 4 bases, with 12 bases spanning the gap. The V gene's germline CDR1 is SGDLS and CDR2 YYNGEE. The DNA for the CDR3 is TGTGCCAGCAGCGTAGGCCCGACTCCTGCAGATACGCAGTATTTT. This encodes CASSVGPTPADTQYF.